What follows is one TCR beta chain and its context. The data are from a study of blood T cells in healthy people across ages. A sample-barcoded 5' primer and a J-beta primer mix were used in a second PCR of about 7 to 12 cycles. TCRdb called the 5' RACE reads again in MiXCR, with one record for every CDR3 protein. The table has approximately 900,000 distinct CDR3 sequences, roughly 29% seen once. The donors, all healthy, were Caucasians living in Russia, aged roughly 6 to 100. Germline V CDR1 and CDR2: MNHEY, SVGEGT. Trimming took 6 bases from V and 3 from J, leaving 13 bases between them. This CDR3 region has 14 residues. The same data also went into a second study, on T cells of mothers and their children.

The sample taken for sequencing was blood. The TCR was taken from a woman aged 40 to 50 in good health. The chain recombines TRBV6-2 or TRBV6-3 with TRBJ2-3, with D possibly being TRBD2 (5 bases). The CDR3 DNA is TGTGCCAGCAGGGGAGTGGGTACGACAGATACGCAGTATTTT. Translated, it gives CASRGVGTTDTQYF.